Sequencing of this TCR beta chain was carried out in a study of T cell changes during pregnancy in multiple sclerosis. This CDR3 has 13 amino acids. Per germline, CDR1 SQVTM and CDR2 ANQGSEA. V dropped 1 base and J dropped 3 bases, with 9 bases sitting between them. Profiled with immunoSEQ multiplex PCR; TCRdb holds only in-frame clones, not every one. In the table there are 75,000 to 95,000 clones, roughly 93% of which are singletons. This TCR came from a female donor with multiple sclerosis, enrolled in a pregnancy study. Here the sequenced sample was peripheral blood, taken in the second trimester of pregnancy. J is TRBJ1-1 and V is TRBV29-1; no definite D call. The CDR3: CSVEGQMDTEAFF. Written as DNA, the CDR3 is TGCAGCGTTGAAGGTCAGATGGACACTGAAGCTTTCTTT.